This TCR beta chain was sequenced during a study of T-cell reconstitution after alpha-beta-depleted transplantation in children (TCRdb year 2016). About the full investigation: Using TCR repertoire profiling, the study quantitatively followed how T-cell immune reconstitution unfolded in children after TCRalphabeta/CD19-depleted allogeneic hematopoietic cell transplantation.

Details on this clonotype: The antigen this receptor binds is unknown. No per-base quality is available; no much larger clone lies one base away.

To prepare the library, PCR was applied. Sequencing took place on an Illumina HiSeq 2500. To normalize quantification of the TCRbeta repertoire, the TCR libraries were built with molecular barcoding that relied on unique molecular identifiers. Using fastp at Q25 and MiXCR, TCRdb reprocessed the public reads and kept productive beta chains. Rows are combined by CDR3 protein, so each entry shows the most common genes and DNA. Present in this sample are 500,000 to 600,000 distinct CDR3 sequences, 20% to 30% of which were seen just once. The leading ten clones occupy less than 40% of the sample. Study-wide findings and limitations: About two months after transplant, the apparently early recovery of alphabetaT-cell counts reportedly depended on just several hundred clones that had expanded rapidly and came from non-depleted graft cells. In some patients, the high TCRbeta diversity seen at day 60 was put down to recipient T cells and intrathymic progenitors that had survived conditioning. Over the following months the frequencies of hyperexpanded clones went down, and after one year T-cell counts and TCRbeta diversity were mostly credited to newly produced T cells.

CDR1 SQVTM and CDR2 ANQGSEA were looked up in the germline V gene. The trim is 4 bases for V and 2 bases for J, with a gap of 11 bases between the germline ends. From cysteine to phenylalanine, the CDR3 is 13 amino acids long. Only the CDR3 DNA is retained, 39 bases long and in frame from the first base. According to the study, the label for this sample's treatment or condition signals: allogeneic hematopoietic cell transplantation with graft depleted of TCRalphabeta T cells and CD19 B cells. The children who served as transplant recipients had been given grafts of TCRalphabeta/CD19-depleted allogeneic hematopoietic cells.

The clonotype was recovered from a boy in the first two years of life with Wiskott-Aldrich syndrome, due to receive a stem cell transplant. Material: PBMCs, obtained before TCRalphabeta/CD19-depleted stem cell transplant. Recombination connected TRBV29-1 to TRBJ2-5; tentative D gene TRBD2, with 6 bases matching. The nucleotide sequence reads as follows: TGCAGCGTTGTGGTAGCGGCACAAGAGACCCAGTACTTC. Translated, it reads CSVVVAAQETQYF.